This TCR beta chain derives from a study of CXCR3-negative and CXCR3-positive naive CD8 T cells. Whole-study findings and limits: For naive cells, CXCR3-negative and CXCR3-positive subsets had similar TRBV-TRBJ usage; for memory cells, usage differed. TRB CDR3 properties served as the basis for inferring TCR strength, and surface CD5 was comparable between naive subsets. Each naive subset displayed comparably high diversity, whereas memory CD8+ cells displayed much lower diversity. Most assays used freshly isolated PBMCs, as cryopreservation partially reduced CXCR3. Compared with CXCR3-negative naive cells, CXCR3-positive naive cells showed more hydrophobic TRB CDR3s.

On this clonotype: The antigen is not known.

The CDR3 extends over 14 amino acids. Germline loops: CDR1 SGHVS, CDR2 FQNEAQ. Via 5' RACE with UMI labels, TRB cDNA libraries were prepared. TCRdb re-called the 5' RACE reads and catalogs CDR3 proteins one per entry, DNA excluded. The sample holds some 120,000 distinct CDR3 sequences. The sample comprised naive CXCR3+ CD8+ T cells from blood. This sample's subset: CD45RO-CCR7+CD27+CD95- naive CD8+ T cells expressing CXCR3 (TNR3+). The TCR originated in a human donor in good health. Some clones in this sample may be carry-over from other donors' samples. The rearrangement joins TRBV7-8 to TRBJ2-5; checking the TCRdb D call of TRBD2 is not possible without DNA. CDR3 residues: CASSSEANQETQYF.